These 32 T cell receptor beta chains came from one sample sequenced in a study of blood T cell repertoires in COVID-19. Generated by immunoSEQ multiplex PCR, the TCRdb table keeps only in-frame clones and is missing some. The repertoire holds about 250,000 clones, with around 88% as singletons. The material sequenced was peripheral blood. Receptor source: a young woman with COVID-19, enrolled during active disease.

The CDR3 reads CAISERDTYTEAFF. The CDR3 DNA reads as TGTGCCATCAGTGAGAGGGACACGTACACTGAAGCTTTCTTT. This chain links TRBV10-3 with TRBJ1-1; a weak D match, TRBD1 (6 bases). Germline V CDR1 and CDR2: ENHRY, SYGVKD. Trimming stripped 2 bases from V and 3 bases from J, with 10 bases between. The CDR3 is 14 residues long.

V usage is TRBV6-2 or TRBV6-3 and J usage is TRBJ2-2, with D hard to call. Trimming stripped 3 bases from V and 4 bases from J, with 18 bases between. This CDR3 spans 17 amino acids. Germline CDR1 and CDR2: MNHEY and SVGEGT. The CDR3 loop reads CASSYYRPERITGELFF. Here the CDR3 DNA reads TGTGCCAGCAGTTATTATAGACCCGAGAGGATCACCGGGGAGCTGTTTTTT.

The DNA for the CDR3 is TGTGCCAGCAGCTTAGGCACAGGCGAGCAGTACGTC. Translated: CASSLGTGEQYV. The chain combines TRBV7-8 with TRBJ2-7; D might be TRBD1 (5 bases). The CDR3 runs 12 residues. Trimming pared 1 base from V and 6 bases from J, leaving 7 bases between. Germline V CDR1 and CDR2: SGHVS, FQNEAQ.

This clone was counted ten times or more. The CDR3 sequence is CASSPTQGIHFEAFF. CDR3 nucleotides: TGTGCCAGCTCACCTACACAGGGGATCCATTTTGAAGCTTTCTTT. This chain links TRBV18 with TRBJ1-1, with TRBD1 identical over 7 bases. CDR1 is KGHSH, CDR2 LQKENI, per germline. V lost 3 bases to trimming and J lost 7 bases; unmatched junction nucleotides: 11. This CDR3 region has 15 residues.

CDR3 loop: CASSYGVGAETQYF. The CDR3 nucleotides are TGTGCCAGCAGTTACGGGGTGGGGGCAGAGACCCAGTACTTC. The rearrangement uses TRBV6-5 and TRBJ2-5; D is possibly TRBD1 (6 bases). This CDR3 is 14 amino acids long. Germline CDR1 MNHEY, CDR2 SVGAGI. Deletions cut 2 bases from V and 4 bases from J, with 11 bases between.

This clone showed up just once. This chain links TRBV13 with TRBJ2-2, with D possibly TRBD1 on 5 matching bases. Germline loops: CDR1 PRHDT, CDR2 FYEKMQ (reference sequence). This CDR3 is built from 16 residues. V was cut by 5 bases and J by 8 bases, with 21 bases left in between. CDR3 DNA: TGTGCCAGCAGCGGTGACAGAATAGGGTCACTTGGGGAGCTGTTTTTT. This encodes CASSGDRIGSLGELFF.

The V and J genes are TRBV15 and TRBJ2-4, with a possible D match to TRBD1 (6 bases). Between the trimmed V and J ends, which lost 0 bases and 8 bases, there was a span of 11 bases. This CDR3 is 14 amino acids long. Germline-derived CDR1 and CDR2 are LNHNV and YYDKDF (reference sequence). The chain's CDR3 is CATSRDNRADIQYF. The CDR3, as DNA: TGTGCCACCAGCAGAGATAACAGGGCGGACATTCAGTACTTC.

The rearrangement links TRBV11-2 to TRBJ2-1; 7 bases agree with TRBD2. This CDR3 is 16 amino acids long. Germline V lookup: CDR1 SGHAT, CDR2 FQNNGV. The V gene end was trimmed by 0 bases and the J gene end by 2 bases; junction bases not matched to a gene: 4. The CDR3 spells CASSLDSGKAYNEQFF. Here the CDR3 DNA reads TGTGCCAGCAGCTTAGACAGCGGGAAGGCCTACAATGAGCAGTTCTTC.

This sequence joins TRBV9 and TRBJ2-1, with 11 bases lining up with TRBD2. The CDR3 has 16 amino acids. Germline loops: CDR1 SGDLS, CDR2 YYNGEE. With 3 bases clipped from V and 0 bases from J, the junction kept 2 bases outside the gene matches. In nucleotides, the CDR3 is TGTGCCAGCAGCGGAGGGACTAGCGGCTCCTACAATGAGCAGTTCTTC. Translation: CASSGGTSGSYNEQFF.

This chain joins TRBV5-5 and TRBJ1-4; D unclear. Germline-derived CDR1 and CDR2 are SGHKS and YYEKEE (reference sequence). Trimming cost V 0 bases and J 4 bases, with 7 bases left between them. The CDR3 contains 14 residues. The CDR3, as DNA: TGTGCCAGCAGCTTGGGACACCTTAATGAAAAACTGTTTTTT. As protein: CASSLGHLNEKLFF.

This chain uses TRBV30 with TRBJ1-3; D not resolved. Trimming cost V 0 bases and J 1 base, with 7 bases left between them. The CDR3 is made up of 14 amino acids. Germline V gives CDR1 GTSNPN, CDR2 SVGIG (reference sequence). The CDR3 sequence: CAWSVGGSGNTIYF. The CDR3 DNA reads as TGTGCCTGGAGTGTAGGAGGTTCTGGAAACACCATATATTTT.

The rearrangement uses TRBV29-1 and TRBJ1-2; D is unresolved. The CDR3 is 13 amino acids. Germline V gene sequence: CDR1 SQVTM, CDR2 ANQGSEA. With 4 bases removed from V and 6 bases from J, the gap between germline ends came to 15 bases. Here the CDR3 DNA reads TGCAGCGTTGTGATAGCTGCGCGGAATGGCTACACCTTC. Its translation: CSVVIAARNGYTF.

V is TRBV19 and J is TRBJ2-1, with D possibly being TRBD2 (7 bases). The CDR3 length is 13 residues. CDR1 is LNHDA, CDR2 SQIVND, per germline (reference sequence). V dropped 7 bases and J dropped 4 bases, with 11 bases sitting between them. In DNA, the CDR3 is TGTGCCAGTAATGAGGGGGGGTACAATGAGCAGTTCTTC. Residues: CASNEGGYNEQFF.

V usage is TRBV14 and J usage is TRBJ2-7; D ambiguous. Trimming shortened V by 1 base and J by 4 bases, and 5 bases separated the two germline ends. The CDR3 totals 12 residues. Germline V gene lookup returns CDR1 SGHDN and CDR2 FVKESK. CDR3 amino acids: CASSQGAYEQYF. The CDR3 DNA sequence: TGTGCCAGCAGCCAAGGGGCATACGAGCAGTACTTC.

This clone appeared a few times. The chain combines TRBV13 with TRBJ2-1, with D possibly being TRBD2 (5 bases). CDR1 is PRHDT, CDR2 FYEKMQ, per germline (reference sequence). V was pared by 5 bases and J by 8 bases, with 13 bases between. The CDR3 is made up of 13 amino acids. CDR3 sequence: CASSPSSSYEQFF. Here the CDR3 DNA reads TGTGCCAGCAGCCCAAGCTCTAGCTATGAGCAGTTCTTC.

This clone was counted between two and nine times. The CDR3 DNA is TGTGCCATCAGGAGAACACAGGGGGAACTACCTACTACCTACACCTTC. Amino acids: CAIRRTQGELPTTYTF. The J gene is TRBJ1-2, the V gene TRBV10-3, with TRBD1 matching over 8 bases. CDR1 and CDR2 (germline): ENHRY, SYGVKD. V trimming: 6 bases; J trimming: 10 bases; junction bases outside the gene matches: 19. The CDR3 sequence is 16 residues long.

The chain employs TRBV5-4 and TRBJ2-1; a possible D gene is TRBD1 (6 bases). This CDR3 is 15 amino acids long. Trimming stripped 3 bases from V and 4 bases from J, with 14 bases between. The germline V gene has CDR1 SGHNT and CDR2 YYREEE (reference sequence). The CDR3 nucleotides read TGTGCCAGCAGCTACGGACAGATTCGGTACAATGAGCAGTTCTTC. It yields the protein CASSYGQIRYNEQFF.

This clone was found once. The V gene is TRBV6-2 or TRBV6-3, the J gene TRBJ2-7, with a possible D match to TRBD1 (5 bases). Germline V gene data show CDR1 as MNHEY and CDR2 as SVGEGT. CDR3 size: 14 residues. The V gene lost 2 bases and the J gene lost 7 bases, with 15 bases spanning the gap. CDR3 residues: CASSYGRQGGEQYV. The CDR3 region has the DNA TGTGCCAGCAGTTACGGGCGGCAGGGTGGAGAGCAGTACGTC.

The genes are TRBV4-1 and TRBJ1-1; D perhaps matches TRBD1 (6 bases). In germline, CDR1 is MGHRA, CDR2 YSYEKL. The length of the CDR3 is 14 residues. V shed 5 bases and J shed 4 bases, with 14 bases lying between them. The CDR3 loop is CASSVQGGRTEAFF. The CDR3 DNA follows: TGCGCCAGCAGCGTACAGGGCGGGCGCACTGAAGCTTTCTTT.

The chain joins TRBV7-9 to TRBJ1-1, with 8 bases fitting TRBD1. The CDR3 spans 18 residues. Trimming removed 5 bases from V and 0 bases from J; junction bases left unmatched: 14. Per germline, CDR1 SEHNR and CDR2 FQNEAQ (reference sequence). The CDR3 spells CASSPPGQVTLMNTEAFF. In DNA form, the CDR3 reads TGTGCCAGCAGCCCGCCGGGACAGGTAACCCTAATGAACACTGAAGCTTTCTTT.

The chain is built from TRBV7-9 and TRBJ2-3, with 16 bases aligning to TRBD2. The V segment lost 6 bases and the J segment 2 bases; nucleotides outside the gene matches: 8. This CDR3 is built from 18 residues. Germline lookup yields CDR1 SEHNR and CDR2 FQNEAQ (reference sequence). The CDR3 nucleotides are TGTGCCAGCAGAGCCGGGACTAGCGGGAGGGCCGCCACAGATACGCAGTATTTT. It yields the protein CASRAGTSGRAATDTQYF.

The chain is built from TRBV14 and TRBJ1-1; D remains ambiguous. Trimming shortened V by 3 bases and J by 7 bases, and 6 bases separated the two germline ends. CDR3 length: 11 residues. CDR1 is SGHDN, CDR2 FVKESK, per germline. Here the CDR3 reads CASSHGFEAFF. In DNA, the CDR3 is TGTGCCAGCAGCCACGGTTTTGAAGCTTTCTTT.

The chain employs TRBV18 and TRBJ1-3; 8 nucleotides line up with TRBD1. This CDR3 spans 16 amino acids. J was trimmed by 4 bases and V by 3 bases; bases with no gene match: 8. Germline assignment: CDR1 KGHSH and CDR2 LQKENI. The CDR3, as DNA: TGTGCCAGCTCACCGCAACCGGGACAGGAAGGAAACACCATATATTTT. This translates into CASSPQPGQEGNTIYF.

The CDR3 bases are TGTGCCAGCCAGCAGTGGGATTTTAGGAGGAGGAATGAAGCTTTCTTT. This gives the protein CASQQWDFRRRNEAFF. V usage is TRBV2 and J usage is TRBJ1-1, with D unresolved. This CDR3 has 16 amino acids. The ends were cut back, 8 bases at V and 7 bases at J, with 26 bases in the middle. CDR1 and CDR2 (germline): SNHLY, FYNNEI.

The genes are TRBV5-6 and TRBJ2-7; 7 bases align to TRBD1. CDR1 and CDR2 from the germline V gene are SGHDT and YYEEEE. CDR3 length: 16 residues. V lost 4 bases and J lost 0; bases outside the gene matches: 10. The CDR3 DNA reads as TGTGCCAGCAGCCTGCACCGGGACAGTAGCTCCTACGAGCAGTACTTC. The encoded protein is CASSLHRDSSSYEQYF.

The chain recombines TRBV19 with TRBJ1-5, with D uncertain. The CDR3 runs to 12 residues. Trimming took 2 bases from V and 6 from J, leaving 5 bases between them. In germline, CDR1 is LNHDA, CDR2 SQIVND (reference sequence). CDR3 sequence: CASSIIGQPQHF. In DNA form, the CDR3 reads TGTGCCAGTAGTATAATCGGTCAGCCCCAGCATTTT.

The gene calls are TRBV5-5 and TRBJ2-5; 7 bases line up with TRBD2. The CDR3 is 15 amino acids. With 3 bases clipped from V and 2 bases from J, the junction kept 7 bases outside the gene matches. Germline V gives CDR1 SGHKS, CDR2 YYEKEE (reference sequence). CDR3 region: CASSWTPGGQETQYF. The CDR3 DNA reads TGTGCCAGCAGCTGGACCCCCGGGGGGCAAGAGACCCAGTACTTC.

The rearrangement uses TRBV7-2 and TRBJ2-2; D may be TRBD2 (5 bases). With 5 bases removed from V and 1 base from J, the gap between germline ends came to 14 bases. This CDR3 is built from 16 residues. Germline assignment: CDR1 SGHTA and CDR2 FQGNSA. CDR3 nucleotides: TGTGCCAGCAGCCCAAGCCCCGGGGAGAACACCGGGGAGCTGTTTTTT. Translating it yields CASSPSPGENTGELFF.

V gene TRBV5-8 combines with J gene TRBJ2-7; 8 bases match TRBD2. Germline loops: CDR1 SGHTS, CDR2 YDEGEE. V dropped 3 bases and J dropped 2; count of bases not matched to a gene: 4. This CDR3 contains 14 residues. The CDR3 spells CASSYRGGTYEQYF. The CDR3 DNA reads as TGTGCCAGCAGCTACCGGGGGGGGACCTACGAGCAGTACTTC.

This sequence joins TRBV7-2 and TRBJ2-5, with 13 nucleotides matching TRBD2. The ends lost 3 bases at V and 5 bases at J; junction bases unmatched: 9. The CDR3 is 17 residues long. Germline-derived CDR1 and CDR2 are SGHTA and FQGNSA. In DNA, the CDR3 is TGTGCCAGCAGCTTTCCGACTAGCGGGGGGCCGCGGGAGACCCAGTACTTC. Its protein product is CASSFPTSGGPRETQYF.

The chain uses TRBV5-6 and TRBJ2-7; 9 nucleotides match TRBD2. J lost 1 base, V lost 4 bases, and 3 bases had no gene match. There are 14 residues in the CDR3. CDR1 and CDR2 (germline): SGHDT, YYEEEE. In DNA form, the CDR3 reads TGTGCCAGCAGCACGACTAGCGGTTCCTACGAGCAGTACGTC. Protein product: CASSTTSGSYEQYV.

The V call is TRBV15, the J call TRBJ2-4, with D unclear. The CDR3 totals 17 residues. V lost 1 base and J 0 bases, leaving 13 bases between the germline ends. In germline, CDR1 is LNHNV, CDR2 YYDKDF (reference sequence). The CDR3: CATSRGGILQAKNIQYF. CDR3 DNA sequence: TGTGCCACCAGCAGAGGCGGAATCCTTCAAGCCAAAAACATTCAGTACTTC.